The 6 T cell receptor beta chains listed next were all sequenced from one sample in a study of blood T cell repertoires in COVID-19 (dated by TCRdb to 2020 to 2021). Library preparation was by the immunoSEQ multiplex PCR assay. TCRdb stores this immuneACCESS table with in-frame sequences only. Part of the clones is absent; in the studies checked, under half of the shortfall reflects unresolved V genes, and no reason is known for the rest. A total of roughly 92,000 clones appear in this sample, around 87% of them only once. Around 4.5% of the sample belongs to the ten largest clones. Sequencing used peripheral blood. These receptors were obtained from a woman of 80 years or more with acute or convalescent COVID-19.

A few counts support this clone. For the CDR3, the DNA is TGTGCCAGCAGCCCTGACAGCCTACGGGAGCAGTACTTC. Translating it yields CASSPDSLREQYF. The chain is built from TRBV7-9 and TRBJ2-7; D is perhaps TRBD1 (5 bases). The CDR3 has 13 residues. Trimming cost V 5 bases and J 7 bases, with 15 bases left between them. Germline V gene data show CDR1 as SEHNR and CDR2 as FQNEAQ (reference sequence).

The V call is TRBV27, the J call TRBJ1-1; D ambiguous. Germline V gives CDR1 MNHEY, CDR2 SMNVEV (reference sequence). This CDR3 has 13 amino acids. The ends were cut back, 2 bases at V and 3 bases at J, with 7 bases in the middle. The CDR3 DNA reads as TGTGCCAGCAGTTTACTGCGGGACACTGAAGCTTTCTTT. Protein sequence: CASSLLRDTEAFF.

This clone was found once. The chain combines TRBV7-9 with TRBJ1-1, with 7 bases lining up with TRBD1. This CDR3 is 15 amino acids long. Losses at the gene ends were 5 bases for V and 1 base for J; bases not matched to a gene: 7. From germline, CDR1 is SEHNR and CDR2 FQNEAQ (reference sequence). For the CDR3, the DNA is TGTGCCAGCAGCCTACGACAGGGAGCGAACACTGAAGCTTTCTTT. Translating gives CASSLRQGANTEAFF.

The chain carries TRBV7-9 and TRBJ2-2, with 10 bases that match TRBD1. J gave up 2 bases and V 5 bases, and 8 bases lay outside the gene matches. Germline assignment: CDR1 SEHNR and CDR2 FQNEAQ (reference sequence). The CDR3 runs to 17 residues. The CDR3 reads CASSKRDRGRNTGELFF. For the CDR3, the DNA is TGTGCCAGCAGCAAAAGGGACAGGGGAAGAAACACCGGGGAGCTGTTTTTT.

The J gene is TRBJ2-7, the V gene TRBV11-1, with 9 bases fitting TRBD1. The CDR3 has 15 amino acids. The germline CDR1 and CDR2 sequences are SGHAT and FQDESV (reference sequence). Trimming at V came to 6 bases and at J to 5 bases, leaving 11 bases not matched to a gene. CDR3 sequence: CASSVRGQGFHEQYF. CDR3 nucleotide sequence: TGTGCCAGCAGTGTGCGGGGACAGGGATTTCACGAGCAGTACTTC.

The CDR3 sequence: CATSHLRDTPSNQPQHF. CDR3 coding DNA: TGTGCCACCAGCCACCTCCGGGACACTCCTAGCAATCAGCCCCAGCATTTT. The chain has TRBV24-1 and TRBJ1-5; perhaps TRBD1 as D (6 bases). The CDR3 contains 17 residues. The germline V and J ends were trimmed by 7 bases and 0 bases, with 18 bases remaining between them. CDR1 is KGHDR, CDR2 SFDVKD, per germline.